The 20 T cell receptor beta chains below come from one sample, sequenced in a study of early T cells in non-severe SARS-CoV-2 infection. TCRdb itself ran the 5' RACE reads through MiXCR, one entry per CDR3 protein. The data contain about 83,000 distinct CDR3 sequences, roughly 13% of them seen just once; the ten biggest clones take up 1.4%. Sequenced sample: whole blood. These receptors were taken from an adult who was a healthcare worker with PCR-confirmed SARS-CoV-2 infection or an uninfected control (not recorded which).

V is TRBV12-3 or TRBV12-4 and J is TRBJ2-3; D might be TRBD2 (5 bases). V lost 3 bases and J 1 base, leaving 11 bases between the germline ends. The CDR3 is 15 residues long. The CDR3 sequence is CASSFRAGGTDTQYF. DNA for the CDR3: TGTGCCAGCAGTTTTAGGGCGGGCGGCACAGATACGCAGTATTTT.

This clonotype showed up just a few times. The chain carries TRBV12-3 or TRBV12-4 and TRBJ1-2; no firm D call. V lost 3 bases and J 7 bases, leaving 12 bases between the germline ends. This CDR3 region has 13 residues. The CDR3 sequence: CASSFAGLGGYTF. Here the CDR3 DNA reads TGTGCCAGCAGTTTTGCCGGGTTAGGTGGCTACACCTTC.

This clonotype was recorded many times. This chain joins TRBV3-1 and TRBJ1-1; TRBD1 might be the D (5 bases). The CDR3 sequence is 15 residues long. The V gene lost 2 bases and the J gene lost 1 base, with 11 bases spanning the gap. The germline V gene encodes CDR1 LGHDT and CDR2 YNNKEL (reference sequence). CDR3 region: CASSQSGYKNTEAFF. The CDR3 coding sequence is TGTGCCAGCAGCCAATCAGGGTATAAGAACACTGAAGCTTTCTTT.

This clonotype has a handful of counts. The rearrangement uses TRBV20-1 and TRBJ2-7, with 7 bases lining up with TRBD1. The germline V gene encodes CDR1 DFQATT and CDR2 SNEGSKA (reference sequence). V gave up 5 bases and J gave up 3 bases; unmatched junction bases: 13. This CDR3 is 15 amino acids long. CDR3 sequence reads: CSAPDLGDRSYEQYF. CDR3 DNA: TGCAGTGCTCCTGACCTTGGGGACAGAAGCTACGAGCAGTACTTC.

This clonotype was picked up many times. CDR3 bases: TGCGCCAGCAGAGAAAACGTACAGGGGGTATACGATAGCAATCAGCCCCAGCATTTT. This sequence encodes CASRENVQGVYDSNQPQHF. The V gene is TRBV10-2, the J gene TRBJ1-5; 8 nucleotides align to TRBD1. The CDR3 runs to 19 residues. In germline, CDR1 is WSHSY, CDR2 SAAADI. V trimming: 6 bases; J trimming: 0 bases; junction bases outside the gene matches: 16.

This clonotype was counted at least ten times. This chain joins TRBV18 and TRBJ1-4; 9 bases map to TRBD1. CDR1 KGHSH and CDR2 LQKENI come from the germline V gene. V shed 3 bases and J 6 bases; nucleotides not matched to a gene: 5. The CDR3 consists of 15 residues. CDR3 sequence reads: CASSPRTGEYEKLFF. DNA for the CDR3: TGTGCCAGCTCACCTCGGACAGGGGAGTATGAAAAACTGTTTTTT.

This clonotype was picked up one time. The chain uses TRBV18 and TRBJ1-2; TRBD1 matches at 9 bases. The CDR3 loop spans 17 amino acids. V shed 0 bases and J 0 bases; nucleotides not matched to a gene: 5. CDR1 is KGHSH and CDR2 is LQKENI in the germline V gene. The CDR3 bases are TGTGCCAGCTCACCACCGGCGGGGACAGGGCCTAACTATGGCTACACCTTC. Encoded protein: CASSPPAGTGPNYGYTF.

This clonotype was seen many times. This sequence joins TRBV11-2 and TRBJ2-7; tentatively, D is TRBD1 (6 bases). Germline V gene data show CDR1 as SGHAT and CDR2 as FQNNGV. The CDR3 totals 13 residues. Trimming took 5 bases from V and 5 from J, leaving 13 bases between them. CDR3 sequence (DNA): TGTGCCAGCAGCCCCCGACAGGTCCACGAGCAGTACTTC. Protein: CASSPRQVHEQYF.

As to this clonotype: This could be a read error, since a much larger clone is one nucleotide away. The chain joins TRBV7-9 to TRBJ2-7; D call uncertain. In germline, CDR1 is SEHNR, CDR2 FQNEAQ (reference sequence). This CDR3 region has 13 residues. The DNA for the CDR3 is TGTGCCAGCACATCCGGGCCTTCCTACGGGCAGTACTTC. Its protein is CASTSGPSYGQYF.

This clonotype has only a few counts. J is TRBJ2-7 and V is TRBV7-9, with D possibly being TRBD1 or TRBD2 (7 bases each). Trimming took 4 bases from V and 4 from J, leaving 29 bases between them. Germline V gives CDR1 SEHNR, CDR2 FQNEAQ (reference sequence). The CDR3 extends over 19 amino acids. CDR3 in DNA: TGTGCCAGCAGCTCCGCACGCCAAGGGAGGGGGCCCGAACCTTACGAGCAGTACTTC. Translation gives CASSSARQGRGPEPYEQYF.

This clonotype was picked up a small number of times. The rearrangement joins TRBV19 to TRBJ1-4; tentatively, D is TRBD1 (5 bases). V lost 5 bases and J 8 bases, leaving 15 bases between the germline ends. Germline assignment: CDR1 LNHDA and CDR2 SQIVND (reference sequence). This CDR3 region has 14 residues. This chain's CDR3 is CASSPDTSAEKLFF. The CDR3 DNA reads as TGTGCCAGTAGTCCGGACACCTCGGCGGAAAAACTGTTTTTT.

This clonotype was counted many times. For the CDR3, the DNA is TGTGCCAGCAGCTTGACAGTCTTAGGGTACACTGAAGCTTTCTTT. Translated, it gives CASSLTVLGYTEAFF. V and J are TRBV7-2 and TRBJ1-1; D may be TRBD1 (5 bases). CDR3 length equals 15 residues. The V end lost 3 bases, the J end lost 3 bases, and 14 bases lay between the germline ends. Germline V lookup: CDR1 SGHTA, CDR2 FQGNSA.

The chain combines TRBV5-4 with TRBJ2-7; TRBD1 aligns across 7 bases. V trimming: 4 bases; J trimming: 3 bases; junction bases outside the gene matches: 10. The CDR3 is 15 amino acids. CDR1 and CDR2 (germline): SGHNT, YYREEE (reference sequence). For the CDR3, the DNA is TGTGCCAGCAGCCCTACAGGGACAGCCCTCTACGAGCAGTACTTC. Its protein product is CASSPTGTALYEQYF. The complete variable domain, with remaining parts taken from reference TRBV5-4 and TRBJ2-7, reads ETGVTQSPTHLIKTRGQQVTLRCSSQSGHNTVSWYQQALGQGPQFIFQYYREEENGRGNFPPRFSGLQFPNYSSELNVNALELDDSALYLCASSPTGTALYEQYFGPGTRLTVT.

At least ten counts were recorded for this clonotype. Sequence at one end of the junction differs from germline and may be a read error. The chain recombines TRBV7-9 with TRBJ2-1; 7 positions match TRBD1. CDR1 and CDR2 from the germline V gene are SEHNR and FQNEAQ (reference sequence). The CDR3 contains 14 residues. This chain's CDR3 is CASIPSGQPGRKEF. DNA of the CDR3: TGTGCCAGCATCCCCTCGGGACAGCCTGGACGGAAGGAATTC.

The CDR3 reads CASSSYRGQAFSGANVLTF. CDR3 in DNA: TGTGCCAGCAGTTCCTACAGGGGACAGGCATTCTCTGGGGCCAACGTCCTGACTTTC. The V call is TRBV6-6, the J call TRBJ2-6, with 8 bases identical to TRBD1. The CDR3 length is 19 residues. Germline trimming cut 4 bases from V and 0 bases from J; bases unmatched to any gene: 11. Per the germline V gene, CDR1 is MNHNY and CDR2 is SVGAGI (reference sequence).

Many counts were recorded for this clonotype. No DNA is shown, since the ends of the CDR3 on it are uncertain; the CDR3 is the one TCRdb lists. The V call is TRBV10-2, the J call TRBJ1-1. The germline gives CDR1 WSHSY, CDR2 SAAADI. The CDR3 totals 17 residues, both ends included. The CDR3 spells CASSPDFGEGLNTEAFF.

This clonotype was recorded many times. The CDR3 loop reads CASSPRGRISGNTIYF. The CDR3 DNA is TGTGCCAGCAGCCCGCGGGGACGGATCTCTGGAAACACCATATATTTT. V gene TRBV7-9 combines with J gene TRBJ1-3; perhaps TRBD1 as D (5 bases). The CDR3 is made up of 16 amino acids. Trimming shortened V by 5 bases and J by 0 bases, and 14 bases separated the two germline ends. CDR1 and CDR2 from the germline V gene are SEHNR and FQNEAQ (reference sequence).

This clonotype showed up many times. The rearrangement joins TRBV12-3 or TRBV12-4 to TRBJ2-2; TRBD1 matches 8 bases. J lost 5 bases, V lost 7 bases, and 6 bases had no gene match. This CDR3 is 14 amino acids long. The CDR3 DNA sequence: TGTGCCAGCACCCGGACAGGGTGGACCGGGGAGCTGTTTTTT. Protein sequence: CASTRTGWTGELFF.

In this sample, this clonotype turned up many times. This rearrangement joins TRBV20-1 to TRBJ1-2; tentative D call: TRBD1 (6 bases). V lost 1 base and J lost 11, with 8 bases in between. CDR1 and CDR2 (germline): DFQATT, SNEGSKA (reference sequence). The CDR3 spans 10 residues. Written as DNA, the CDR3 is TGCAGTGCTAGAGCAGGGGAGTACACCTTC. Protein: CSARAGEYTF.

This clonotype has just a few counts. This chain connects TRBV9 to TRBJ2-3, with no clear D. Germline lookup yields CDR1 SGDLS and CDR2 YYNGEE. This CDR3 has 15 amino acids. V lost 0 bases and J 1 base, leaving 9 bases between the germline ends. The DNA of the CDR3 is TGTGCCAGCAGCGTAGCTGAACCAGGCACAGATACGCAGTATTTT. It specifies CASSVAEPGTDTQYF.